This T cell receptor (beta chain) was identified in a study of T cells in tuberculosis. Findings and caveats of the study: Classification accuracy was 85% to 90% (AUROC 0.7 to 0.9) with the GMM-specific repertoire. Active tuberculosis patients had shorter CDR3-alpha; the beta difference was nonsignificant.

CDR1 is SGDLS, CDR2 YYNGEE, per germline. V lost 5 bases, J lost 4 bases, and 11 bases stayed unmatched. The CDR3 is 17 residues long. As concerns this clone: No antigen is known for it.

Clones were sequenced by immunoSEQ multiplex PCR, and TCRdb holds only the in-frame ones, with some missing. Of tens of thousands of clones in the sample, roughly 94% are singletons; the top ten hold approximately 4.2%. The time point was: new active TB diagnosis, blood taken before or within 7 days of starting treatment. The chain combines TRBV9 with TRBJ2-1, with 11 bases identical to TRBD2. This clonotype was obtained from an adult with tuberculosis. The sample in question was PBMCs, obtained at tuberculosis diagnosis. CDR3 nucleotide sequence: TGTGCCAGCAGTTTACGCTCTAGCGGGGGGTTTTACAATGAGCAGTTCTTC. This sequence encodes CASSLRSSGGFYNEQFF.